This TCR beta chain was identified during a study of blood T cell repertoires in COVID-19. As for the study in general: COVID-19 samples, acute and convalescent, were from the United States, Italy and Spain.

Sequencing used immunoSEQ multiplex PCR; TCRdb keeps in-frame clones, though not all of them. Altogether roughly 130,000 clones are present, approximately 80% being singletons, with the ten largest covering over 9%. The specimen sequenced was peripheral blood. This TCR was recovered from a woman aged 60-75 years with acute or convalescent COVID-19.

The CDR3 sequence is CASSWTGVNTEAFF. CDR3 in DNA: TGTGCCAGCAGCTGGACCGGGGTGAACACTGAAGCTTTCTTT. The chain combines TRBV7-6 with TRBJ1-1; D is unclear. The V end was cut by 4 bases, the J end by 0 bases, with 9 bases between. This CDR3 comprises 14 residues. Per germline, CDR1 SGHVS and CDR2 FNYEAQ.